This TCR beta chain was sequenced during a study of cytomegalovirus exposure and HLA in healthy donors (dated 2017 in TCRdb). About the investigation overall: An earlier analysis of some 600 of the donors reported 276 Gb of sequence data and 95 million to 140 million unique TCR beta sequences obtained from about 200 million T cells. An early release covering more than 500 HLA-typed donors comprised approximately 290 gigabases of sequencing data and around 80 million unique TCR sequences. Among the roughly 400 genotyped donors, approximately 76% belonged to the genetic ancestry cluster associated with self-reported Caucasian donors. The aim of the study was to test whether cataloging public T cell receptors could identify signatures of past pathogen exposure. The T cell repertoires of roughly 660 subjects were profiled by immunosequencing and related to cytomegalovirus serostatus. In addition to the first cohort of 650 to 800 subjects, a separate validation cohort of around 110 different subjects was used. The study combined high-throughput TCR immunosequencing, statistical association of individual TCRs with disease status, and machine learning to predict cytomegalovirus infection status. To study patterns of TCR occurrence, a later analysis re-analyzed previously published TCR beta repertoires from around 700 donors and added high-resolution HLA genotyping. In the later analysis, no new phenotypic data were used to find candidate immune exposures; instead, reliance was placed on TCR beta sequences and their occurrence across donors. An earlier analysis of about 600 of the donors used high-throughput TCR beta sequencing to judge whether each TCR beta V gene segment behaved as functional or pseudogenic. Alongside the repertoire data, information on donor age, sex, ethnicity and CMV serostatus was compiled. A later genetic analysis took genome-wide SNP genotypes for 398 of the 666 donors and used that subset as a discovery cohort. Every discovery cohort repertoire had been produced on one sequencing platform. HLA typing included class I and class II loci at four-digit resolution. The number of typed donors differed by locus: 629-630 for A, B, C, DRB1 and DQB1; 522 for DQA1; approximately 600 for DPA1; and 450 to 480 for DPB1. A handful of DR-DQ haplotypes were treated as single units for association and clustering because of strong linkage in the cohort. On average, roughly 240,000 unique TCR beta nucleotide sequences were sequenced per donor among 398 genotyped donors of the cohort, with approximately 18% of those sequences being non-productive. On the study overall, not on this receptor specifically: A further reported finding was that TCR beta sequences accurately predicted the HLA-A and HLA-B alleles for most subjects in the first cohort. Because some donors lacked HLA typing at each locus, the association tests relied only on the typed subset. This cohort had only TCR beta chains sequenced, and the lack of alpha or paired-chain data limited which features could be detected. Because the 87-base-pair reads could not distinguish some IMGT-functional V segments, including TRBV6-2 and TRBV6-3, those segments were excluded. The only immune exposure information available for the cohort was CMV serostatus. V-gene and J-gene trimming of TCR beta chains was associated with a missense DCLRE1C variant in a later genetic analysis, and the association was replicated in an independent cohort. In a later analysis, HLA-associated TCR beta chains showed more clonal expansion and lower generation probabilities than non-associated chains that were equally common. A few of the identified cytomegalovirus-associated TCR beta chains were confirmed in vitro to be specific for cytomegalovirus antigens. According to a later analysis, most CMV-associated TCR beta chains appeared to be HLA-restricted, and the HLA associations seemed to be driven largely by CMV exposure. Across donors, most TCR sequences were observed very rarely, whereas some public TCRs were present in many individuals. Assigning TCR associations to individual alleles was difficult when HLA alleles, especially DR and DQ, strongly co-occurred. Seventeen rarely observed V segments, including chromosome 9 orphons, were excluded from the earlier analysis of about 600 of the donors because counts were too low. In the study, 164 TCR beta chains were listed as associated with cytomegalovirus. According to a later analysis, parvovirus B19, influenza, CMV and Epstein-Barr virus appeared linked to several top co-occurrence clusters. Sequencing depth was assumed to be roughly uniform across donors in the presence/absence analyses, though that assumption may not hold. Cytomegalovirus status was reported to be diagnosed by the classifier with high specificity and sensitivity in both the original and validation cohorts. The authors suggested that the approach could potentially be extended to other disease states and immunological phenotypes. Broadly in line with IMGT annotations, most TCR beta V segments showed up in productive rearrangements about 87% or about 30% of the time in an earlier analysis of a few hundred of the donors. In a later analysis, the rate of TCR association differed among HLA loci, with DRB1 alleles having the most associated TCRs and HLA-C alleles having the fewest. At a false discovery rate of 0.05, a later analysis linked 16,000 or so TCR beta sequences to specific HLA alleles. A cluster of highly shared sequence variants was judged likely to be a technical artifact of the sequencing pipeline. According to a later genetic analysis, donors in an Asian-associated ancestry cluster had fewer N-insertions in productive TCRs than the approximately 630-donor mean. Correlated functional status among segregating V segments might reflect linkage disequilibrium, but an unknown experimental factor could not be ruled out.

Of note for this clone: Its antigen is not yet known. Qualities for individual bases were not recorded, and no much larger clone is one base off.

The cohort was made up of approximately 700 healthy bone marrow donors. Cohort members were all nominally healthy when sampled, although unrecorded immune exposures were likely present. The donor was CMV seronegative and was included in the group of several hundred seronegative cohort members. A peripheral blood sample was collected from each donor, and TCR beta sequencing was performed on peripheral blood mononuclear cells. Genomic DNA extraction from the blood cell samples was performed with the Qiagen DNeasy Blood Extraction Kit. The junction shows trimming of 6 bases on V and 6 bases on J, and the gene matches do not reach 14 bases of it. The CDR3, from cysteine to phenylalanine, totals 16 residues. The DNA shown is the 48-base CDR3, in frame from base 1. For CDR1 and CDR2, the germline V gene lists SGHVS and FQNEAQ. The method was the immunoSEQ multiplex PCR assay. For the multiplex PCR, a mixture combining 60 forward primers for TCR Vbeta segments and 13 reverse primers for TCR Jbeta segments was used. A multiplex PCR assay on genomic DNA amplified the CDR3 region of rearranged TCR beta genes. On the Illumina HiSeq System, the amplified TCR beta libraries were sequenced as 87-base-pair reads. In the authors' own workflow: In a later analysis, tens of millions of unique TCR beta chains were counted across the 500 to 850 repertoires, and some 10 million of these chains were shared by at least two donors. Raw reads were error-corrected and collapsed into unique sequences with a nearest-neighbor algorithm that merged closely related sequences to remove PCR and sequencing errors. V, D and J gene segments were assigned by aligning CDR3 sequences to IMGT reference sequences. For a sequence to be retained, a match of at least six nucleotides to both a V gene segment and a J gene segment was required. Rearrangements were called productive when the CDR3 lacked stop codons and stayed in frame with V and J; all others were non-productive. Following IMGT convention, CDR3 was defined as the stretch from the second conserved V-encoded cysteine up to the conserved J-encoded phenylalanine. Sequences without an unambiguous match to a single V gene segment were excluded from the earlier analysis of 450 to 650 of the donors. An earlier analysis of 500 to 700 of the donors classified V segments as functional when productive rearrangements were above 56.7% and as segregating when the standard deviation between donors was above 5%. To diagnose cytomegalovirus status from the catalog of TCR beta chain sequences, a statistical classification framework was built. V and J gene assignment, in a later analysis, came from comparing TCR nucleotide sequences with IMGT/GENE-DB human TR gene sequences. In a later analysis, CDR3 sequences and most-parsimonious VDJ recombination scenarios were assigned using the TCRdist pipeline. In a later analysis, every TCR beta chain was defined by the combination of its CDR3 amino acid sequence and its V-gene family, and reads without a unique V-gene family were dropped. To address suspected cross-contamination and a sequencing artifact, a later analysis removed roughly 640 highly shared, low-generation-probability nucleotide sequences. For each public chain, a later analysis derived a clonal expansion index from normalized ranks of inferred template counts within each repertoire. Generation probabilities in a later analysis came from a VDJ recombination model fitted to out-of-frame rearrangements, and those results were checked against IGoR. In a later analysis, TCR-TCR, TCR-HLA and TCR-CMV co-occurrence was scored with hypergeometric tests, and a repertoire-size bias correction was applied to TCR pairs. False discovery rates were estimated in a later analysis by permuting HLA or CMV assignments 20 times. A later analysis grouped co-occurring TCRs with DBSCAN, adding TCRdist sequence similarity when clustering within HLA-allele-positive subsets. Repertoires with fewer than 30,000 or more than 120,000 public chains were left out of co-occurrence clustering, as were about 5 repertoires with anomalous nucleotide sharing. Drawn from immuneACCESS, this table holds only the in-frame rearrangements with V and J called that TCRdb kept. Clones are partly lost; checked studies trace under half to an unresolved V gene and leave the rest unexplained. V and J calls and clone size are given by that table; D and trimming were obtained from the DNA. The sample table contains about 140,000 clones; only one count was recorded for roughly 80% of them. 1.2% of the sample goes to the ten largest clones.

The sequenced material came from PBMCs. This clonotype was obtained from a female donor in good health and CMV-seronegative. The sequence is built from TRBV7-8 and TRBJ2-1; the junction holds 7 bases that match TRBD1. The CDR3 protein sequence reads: CASSLTPGQRPNEQFF. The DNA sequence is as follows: TGTGCCAGCAGTCTTACACCGGGACAGCGGCCCAATGAGCAGTTCTTC. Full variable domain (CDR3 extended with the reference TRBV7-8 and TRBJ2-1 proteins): GAGVSQSPRYKVAKRGQDVALRCDPISGHVSLFWYQQALGQGPEFLTYFQNEAQLDKSGLPSDRFFAERPEGSVSTLKIQRTQQEDSAVYLCASSLTPGQRPNEQFFGPGTRLTVL.